This T cell receptor beta chain was captured in a study of blood T cells in healthy people across ages. Germline assignment: CDR1 MNHEY and CDR2 SVGAGI. This CDR3 is built from 16 residues. Trimming at V came to 1 base and at J to 5 bases, leaving 3 bases not matched to a gene. For the second PCR, which ran for about 7 to 11 cycles, a sample-barcoded 5' primer and a J-beta primer mix were used. TCRdb processed the 5' RACE reads anew with MiXCR; each CDR3 protein has one entry. The sample has approximately 960,000 distinct CDR3 sequences; just under 30% are singletons. Total RNA was extracted at no less than 5.5 micrograms per sample. This sample also appeared in a second study, on T cells of mothers and their children.

Sequencing was done on a sample of blood. This chain joins TRBV6-5 and TRBJ2-2; TRBD2 agrees at 11 bases. The sequence was collected from a woman aged 35 to 49 in good health. CDR3 protein: CASSYFSGGATGELFF. CDR3 bases: TGTGCCAGCAGTTACTTTAGCGGGGGGGCGACCGGGGAGCTGTTTTTT.